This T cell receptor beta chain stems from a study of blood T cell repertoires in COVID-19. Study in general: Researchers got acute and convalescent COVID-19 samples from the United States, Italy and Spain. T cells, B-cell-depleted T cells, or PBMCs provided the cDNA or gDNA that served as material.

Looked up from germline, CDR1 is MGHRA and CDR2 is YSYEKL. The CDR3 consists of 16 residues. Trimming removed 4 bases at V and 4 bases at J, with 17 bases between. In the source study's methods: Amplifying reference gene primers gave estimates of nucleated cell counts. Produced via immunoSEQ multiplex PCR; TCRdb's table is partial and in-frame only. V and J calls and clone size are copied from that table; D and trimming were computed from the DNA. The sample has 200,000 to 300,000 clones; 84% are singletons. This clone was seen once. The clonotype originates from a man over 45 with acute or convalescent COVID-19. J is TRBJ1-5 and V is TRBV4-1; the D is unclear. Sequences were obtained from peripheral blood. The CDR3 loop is CASSLNDETLNQPQHF. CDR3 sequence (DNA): TGCGCCAGCAGCCTTAATGACGAGACTCTAAATCAGCCCCAGCATTTT.